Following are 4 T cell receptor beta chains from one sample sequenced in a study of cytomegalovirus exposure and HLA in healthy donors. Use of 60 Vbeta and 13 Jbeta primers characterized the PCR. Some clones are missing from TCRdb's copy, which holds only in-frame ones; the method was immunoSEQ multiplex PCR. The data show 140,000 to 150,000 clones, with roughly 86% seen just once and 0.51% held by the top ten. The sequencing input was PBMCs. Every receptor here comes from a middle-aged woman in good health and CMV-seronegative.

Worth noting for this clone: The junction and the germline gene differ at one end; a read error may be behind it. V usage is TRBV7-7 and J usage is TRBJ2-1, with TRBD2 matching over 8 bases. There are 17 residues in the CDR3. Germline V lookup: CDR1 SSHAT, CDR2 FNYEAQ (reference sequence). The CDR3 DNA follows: TGTGCTAGCAGCCTGCAAGGGGGACTAGGACCTTACAATGAGCAGTTCTTC. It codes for CASSLQGGLGPYNEQFF.

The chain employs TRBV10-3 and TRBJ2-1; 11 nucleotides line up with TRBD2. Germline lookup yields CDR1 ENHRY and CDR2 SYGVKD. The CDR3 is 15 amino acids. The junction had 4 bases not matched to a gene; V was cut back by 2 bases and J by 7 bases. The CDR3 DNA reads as TGTGCCATCAGTGAGATAGCGGGAGGGGGGAATGAGCAGTTCTTC. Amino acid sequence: CAISEIAGGGNEQFF.

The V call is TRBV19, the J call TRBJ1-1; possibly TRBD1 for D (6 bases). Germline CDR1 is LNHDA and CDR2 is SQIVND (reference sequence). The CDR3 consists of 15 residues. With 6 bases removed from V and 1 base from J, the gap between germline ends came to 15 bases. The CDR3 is CASRPSGAPNTEAFF. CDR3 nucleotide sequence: TGTGCCAGTAGGCCCTCAGGGGCACCGAACACTGAAGCTTTCTTT.

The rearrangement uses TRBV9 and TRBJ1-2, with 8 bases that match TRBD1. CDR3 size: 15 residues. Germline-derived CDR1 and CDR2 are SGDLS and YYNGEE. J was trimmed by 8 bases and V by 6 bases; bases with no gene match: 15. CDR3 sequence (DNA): TGTGCCAGCACTTCTCCGGGACAGGTATCCTACGGCTACACCTTC. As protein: CASTSPGQVSYGYTF.